This T cell receptor (beta chain) was retrieved from a study of blood T cell dynamics during melanoma immunotherapy. The repertoire was sequenced with immunoSEQ multiplex PCR; TCRdb's copy has only in-frame clones and lacks some. The top ten clones hold around 8% of a sample with 14,000 to 15,000 clones, about 83% of them seen once. Trimming stripped 2 bases from V and 3 bases from J, with 10 bases between. Germline V gene sequence: CDR1 KGHSH, CDR2 LQKENI. This CDR3 is 14 amino acids long. Time point in this sample: week 3, after first cycle of checkpoint inhibitor. This sequence was found in a human donor with melanoma. The material sequenced was blood, taken from a patient treated with checkpoint blockade. The V call is TRBV18, the J call TRBJ1-1, with no clear D. The CDR3 bases are TGTGCCAGCTCACCAGAAGATGGGCACACTGAAGCTTTCTTT. Residues: CASSPEDGHTEAFF.